This T cell receptor beta chain was profiled in a study of blood T cell repertoires in COVID-19. Study-level information: The study drew acute and convalescent COVID-19 samples from the United States, Italy and Spain. Sources were T cells, B-cell-depleted T cells, or PBMCs; the material itself was cDNA or gDNA.

The CDR3 is 17 amino acids. The V and J ends lost 2 bases and 7 bases, in that order; junction bases with no gene match: 9. Germline values: CDR1 SGHRS, CDR2 YFSETQ. Methods used by the authors: Amplifying reference gene primers gave estimates of nucleated cell counts. Some clones are missing from TCRdb's copy, which holds only in-frame ones; the method was immunoSEQ multiplex PCR. The D gene and trimming were derived from the DNA, and the V and J assignments and clone size from that table. The sample shows fewer than 150,000 clones, around 83% of them seen only once. This chain uses TRBV5-1 with TRBJ2-2; 12 bases are shared with TRBD1. This TCR came from a woman between 45 and 60 years old with acute or convalescent COVID-19. The material sequenced was peripheral blood. This CDR3 reads CASSFRPGQGADGELFF. In DNA, the CDR3 is TGCGCCAGCAGCTTTAGGCCGGGACAGGGGGCTGACGGGGAGCTGTTTTTT.